This is a list of T cell receptor beta chains from one sample in a study of Graves' ophthalmopathy and Graves' hyperthyroidism. TCRdb independently ran MiXCR on the multiplex PCR reads; one entry per CDR3 protein. The data contain about 740,000 distinct CDR3 sequences, 40% of them singletons. Sequencing was done on a sample of peripheral blood. These receptors all stem from an adult man with Graves' ophthalmopathy. Each CDR3 is given with its conserved first and last residue. A D gene is named only where the DNA matches it firmly. Only some rows state a clone size, as once, few, many or a class for expanded clones.

cdr3_nt: TGCAGCGTTGTCCTGGACAGGGCCGCGGGTGGCTACACCTTC
cdr3_aa: CSVVLDRAAGGYTF
v_call: TRBV29-1
clone_size: .
d_call: TRBD1
j_call: TRBJ1-2

cdr3_nt: TGTGCCAGCAGCTTAGAATTCCGACACTCTGGAAACACCATATATTTT
cdr3_aa: CASSLEFRHSGNTIYF
v_call: TRBV7-9
clone_size: .
d_call: .
j_call: TRBJ1-3

cdr3_nt: TGCGCCAGCAGTGAGCGAGGCCCAGGGCGGTCCATGAACACTGAAGCTTTCTTT
cdr3_aa: CASSERGPGRSMNTEAFF
v_call: TRBV10-2
clone_size: many
d_call: .
j_call: TRBJ1-1

cdr3_nt: TGCGCCAGCAGCTTGATAGTTGCAGTAGCAGAGACCCAGTACTTC
cdr3_aa: CASSLIVAVAETQYF
v_call: TRBV5-1
clone_size: .
d_call: .
j_call: TRBJ2-5

cdr3_nt: TGTGCCAGCAGTTATCCAGGGGGCTGCTTTGGGATCTACGAGCAGTACTTC
cdr3_aa: CASSYPGGCFGIYEQYF
v_call: TRBV25-1
clone_size: .
d_call: TRBD1
j_call: TRBJ2-7

cdr3_nt: TGTGCCAGTAGTATTGGGTCTGGAAACTATGGCTACACCTTC
cdr3_aa: CASSIGSGNYGYTF
v_call: TRBV19
clone_size: few
d_call: .
j_call: TRBJ1-2

cdr3_nt: TGTGCCGCTTTAAACTTGAACACCGGGGAGCTGTTTTTT
cdr3_aa: CAALNLNTGELFF
v_call: TRBV24-1
clone_size: few
d_call: .
j_call: TRBJ2-2

cdr3_nt: TGCAGTGCTATCGAGACAGGGGCTGAAAAACTGTTTTTT
cdr3_aa: CSAIETGAEKLFF
v_call: TRBV20-1
clone_size: .
d_call: TRBD1
j_call: TRBJ1-4

cdr3_nt: TGCAGCGGGATTTTAGGCGACAGGGTCGTTGAGACCCAGCATTTT
cdr3_aa: CSGILGDRVVETQHF
v_call: TRBV29-1
clone_size: .
d_call: TRBD1
j_call: TRBJ1-5

cdr3_nt: TGTGCCAGCAGCCAGAGACGGACAGGGGGCCGTGGCACTGAAGCTTTCTTT
cdr3_aa: CASSQRRTGGRGTEAFF
v_call: TRBV7-3
clone_size: .
d_call: TRBD1
j_call: TRBJ1-1

cdr3_nt: TGTGCCAGCAGCCGACAGGGAATGAACAATCAGCCCCAGCATTTT
cdr3_aa: CASSRQGMNNQPQHF
v_call: TRBV2
clone_size: many
d_call: TRBD1
j_call: TRBJ1-5

cdr3_nt: TGTGCCAGCAGCTTAGCGGGGGGGACTAGCGGCACAGATACGCAGTATTTT
cdr3_aa: CASSLAGGTSGTDTQYF
v_call: TRBV7-8
clone_size: .
d_call: TRBD2
j_call: TRBJ2-3

cdr3_nt: TGTGCCAGCAGTCGCGGACAGGGTGGCACTGAAGCTTTCTTT
cdr3_aa: CASSRGQGGTEAFF
v_call: TRBV7-3
clone_size: many
d_call: TRBD1
j_call: TRBJ1-1

cdr3_nt: TGTGCCAGCAGTGATCCGGTGGGATCATACAATGAGCAGTTCTTC
cdr3_aa: CASSDPVGSYNEQFF
v_call: TRBV25-1
clone_size: few
d_call: .
j_call: TRBJ2-1

cdr3_nt: TGTGCCAGCAGCTTAGATGGAAGGGGCTACACCTTC
cdr3_aa: CASSLDGRGYTF
v_call: TRBV7-9
clone_size: many
d_call: .
j_call: TRBJ1-2

cdr3_nt: TGTGCCAGCAGCCGACCCGGGAGGGACGAGCAGTACTTC
cdr3_aa: CASSRPGRDEQYF
v_call: TRBV11-2
clone_size: .
d_call: TRBD2
j_call: TRBJ2-7

cdr3_nt: TGTGCCAGCACCTCGCCGGTCGGCGAGCAGTACTTC
cdr3_aa: CASTSPVGEQYF
v_call: TRBV6-5
clone_size: .
d_call: .
j_call: TRBJ2-7

cdr3_nt: TGCAGCGTTGGGGGACAGGGGTTGTACCAAGAGACCCAGTACTTC
cdr3_aa: CSVGGQGLYQETQYF
v_call: TRBV29-1
clone_size: many
d_call: TRBD1
j_call: TRBJ2-5

cdr3_nt: TGTGCCAGCAGCTTAGGGTCTCGTGGGGGGCGAGCTTTCTTT
cdr3_aa: CASSLGSRGGRAFF
v_call: TRBV7-8
clone_size: many
d_call: .
j_call: TRBJ1-1

cdr3_nt: TGTGCCAGCAGCCCGGGACTAGCGCAGGAGACCCAGTACTTC
cdr3_aa: CASSPGLAQETQYF
v_call: TRBV5-8
clone_size: many
d_call: TRBD2
j_call: TRBJ2-5

cdr3_nt: TGTGCCAGCAGTGAACAGGGCTACGGTGAGCAGTTTTTT
cdr3_aa: CASSEQGYGEQFF
v_call: TRBV25-1
clone_size: once
d_call: .
j_call: TRBJ2-2

cdr3_nt: TGCAGTGCTAGAGGACCTGATACCTACGAGCAGTACTTC
cdr3_aa: CSARGPDTYEQYF
v_call: TRBV20-1
clone_size: many
d_call: .
j_call: TRBJ2-7

cdr3_nt: TGCGCCAGCGGCACCACAGGGGTTAAATCACCCCTCCACTTT
cdr3_aa: CASGTTGVKSPLHF
v_call: TRBV4-1
clone_size: .
d_call: TRBD1
j_call: TRBJ1-6

cdr3_nt: TGTGCCAGCAGCCCAGGGGGGAATCAAGAGACCCAGTACTTC
cdr3_aa: CASSPGGNQETQYF
v_call: TRBV7-2
clone_size: many
d_call: .
j_call: TRBJ2-5

cdr3_nt: TGTGCCATCAAGGGGACAGGGGGCGCGGACACTGAAGCTTTCTTT
cdr3_aa: CAIKGTGGADTEAFF
v_call: TRBV10-3
clone_size: many
d_call: TRBD1
j_call: TRBJ1-1

cdr3_nt: TGTGCCAGCAGCTTGGCTGCAGGACTTAACTATGGCTACACCTTC
cdr3_aa: CASSLAAGLNYGYTF
v_call: TRBV7-9
clone_size: few
d_call: .
j_call: TRBJ1-2

cdr3_nt: TGTGCCAGCGGCTGGGGTTCAGGTATAAGTGAAGCTTTCTTT
cdr3_aa: CASGWGSGISEAFF
v_call: TRBV11-2
clone_size: .
d_call: .
j_call: TRBJ1-1

cdr3_nt: TGTGCCAGCAGCCAAGTAGGAGAAGGGCCCCTCCACTTT
cdr3_aa: CASSQVGEGPLHF
v_call: TRBV14
clone_size: many
d_call: .
j_call: TRBJ1-6

cdr3_nt: TGCAGCGGTTCGGCAGGCCCCGAGCGGGAAGAAGCTTTCTTT
cdr3_aa: CSGSAGPEREEAFF
v_call: TRBV29-1
clone_size: many
d_call: .
j_call: TRBJ1-1

cdr3_nt: TGTGCCAGCAGGTTGACTAGCGGGGGCTCCTACGAGCAGTACTTC
cdr3_aa: CASRLTSGGSYEQYF
v_call: TRBV12-3/TRBV12-4
clone_size: few
d_call: TRBD2
j_call: TRBJ2-7

cdr3_nt: TGTGCCAGCGGCACGGGACAGCAGAACTATGGCTACACCTTC
cdr3_aa: CASGTGQQNYGYTF
v_call: TRBV9
clone_size: few
d_call: TRBD1
j_call: TRBJ1-2

cdr3_nt: TGTGCCAGCAGGAGAGCCAAGAACACCGGGGAGCTGTTTTTT
cdr3_aa: CASRRAKNTGELFF
v_call: TRBV25-1
clone_size: .
d_call: .
j_call: TRBJ2-2

cdr3_nt: TGCAGTGCTAAAGATGTCGGTGATTCACCCCTCCACTTT
cdr3_aa: CSAKDVGDSPLHF
v_call: TRBV20-1
clone_size: .
d_call: .
j_call: TRBJ1-6

cdr3_nt: TGCGCCAGCAGCCCGGAGGGGAGGCCCCAAGAGACCCAGTACTTC
cdr3_aa: CASSPEGRPQETQYF
v_call: TRBV5-1
clone_size: .
d_call: .
j_call: TRBJ2-5

cdr3_nt: TGTGCCAGCATCCGGGAAGTCGGAAACACCATATATTTT
cdr3_aa: CASIREVGNTIYF
v_call: TRBV2
clone_size: many
d_call: .
j_call: TRBJ1-3

cdr3_nt: TGTGCCAGTAACACCCTACAGGGGGCATATTCACCCCTCCACTTT
cdr3_aa: CASNTLQGAYSPLHF
v_call: TRBV19
clone_size: few
d_call: TRBD1
j_call: TRBJ1-6

cdr3_nt: TGCAGTGCGGGGGAGGGAACTGAAGCTTTCTTT
cdr3_aa: CSAGEGTEAFF
v_call: TRBV20-1
clone_size: few
d_call: .
j_call: TRBJ1-1

cdr3_nt: TGCAGTGCCCCTAGAATACGGAGTCACGTGAACACTGAAGCTTTCTTT
cdr3_aa: CSAPRIRSHVNTEAFF
v_call: TRBV20-1
clone_size: .
d_call: .
j_call: TRBJ1-1

cdr3_nt: TGTGCCAGCAGTCGTGGACTAGCGGGGGACCGGGAGACCCAGTACTTC
cdr3_aa: CASSRGLAGDRETQYF
v_call: TRBV6-6
clone_size: few
d_call: TRBD2
j_call: TRBJ2-5

cdr3_nt: TGCAGTCAACCCGGGGGATATGGCTACACCTTC
cdr3_aa: CSQPGGYGYTF
v_call: TRBV29-1
clone_size: .
d_call: .
j_call: TRBJ1-2

cdr3_nt: TGTGCCAGCAGGGGGGTGAGCAATCAGCCCCAGCATTTT
cdr3_aa: CASRGVSNQPQHF
v_call: TRBV2
clone_size: many
d_call: .
j_call: TRBJ1-5

cdr3_nt: TGTGCCAGCAGCCAAGATTGGGGGAGTCAGCCCCAGCATTTT
cdr3_aa: CASSQDWGSQPQHF
v_call: TRBV7-3
clone_size: few
d_call: .
j_call: TRBJ1-5

cdr3_nt: TGTGCCAGCAGTTTATATTGGCAGGCGAGCTCCTACGAGCAGTACTTC
cdr3_aa: CASSLYWQASSYEQYF
v_call: TRBV12-5
clone_size: .
d_call: .
j_call: TRBJ2-7